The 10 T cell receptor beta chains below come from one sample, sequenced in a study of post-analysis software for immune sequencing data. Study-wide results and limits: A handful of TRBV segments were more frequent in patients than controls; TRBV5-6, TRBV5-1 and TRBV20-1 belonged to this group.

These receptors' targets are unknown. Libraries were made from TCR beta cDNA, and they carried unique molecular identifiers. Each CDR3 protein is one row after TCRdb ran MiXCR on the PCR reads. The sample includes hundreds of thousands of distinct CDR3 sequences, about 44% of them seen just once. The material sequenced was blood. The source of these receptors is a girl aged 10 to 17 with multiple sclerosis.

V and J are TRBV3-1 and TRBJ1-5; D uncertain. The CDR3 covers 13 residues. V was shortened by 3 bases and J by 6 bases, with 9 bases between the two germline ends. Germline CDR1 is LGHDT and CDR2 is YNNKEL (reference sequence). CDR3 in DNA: TGTGCCAGCAGCCAGGGGAATCGTCAGCCCCAGCATTTT. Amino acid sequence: CASSQGNRQPQHF.

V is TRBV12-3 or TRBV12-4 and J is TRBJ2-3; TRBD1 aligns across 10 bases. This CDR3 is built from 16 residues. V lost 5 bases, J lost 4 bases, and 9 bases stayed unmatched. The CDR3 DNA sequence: TGTGCCAGCAGTGACCGGGACAGGGGTGGTCCAGATACGCAGTATTTT. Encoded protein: CASSDRDRGGPDTQYF.

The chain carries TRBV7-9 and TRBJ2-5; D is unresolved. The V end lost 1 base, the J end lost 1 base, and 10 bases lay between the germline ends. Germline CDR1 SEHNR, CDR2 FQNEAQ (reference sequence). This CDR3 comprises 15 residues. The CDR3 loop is CASSLGTAIQETQYF. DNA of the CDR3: TGTGCCAGCAGCTTAGGAACAGCGATCCAAGAGACCCAGTACTTC.

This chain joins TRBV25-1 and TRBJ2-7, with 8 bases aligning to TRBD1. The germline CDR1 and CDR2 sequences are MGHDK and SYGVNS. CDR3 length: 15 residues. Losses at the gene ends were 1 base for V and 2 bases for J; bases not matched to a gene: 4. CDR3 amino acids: CASSECRTGTYEQYF. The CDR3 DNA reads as TGTGCCAGCAGTGAATGTCGGACAGGGACCTACGAGCAGTACTTC.

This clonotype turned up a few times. CDR3 DNA: TGTGCCACCAGCGAAAAAAGGGACGGCACTGAAGCTTTCTTT. This codes for CATSEKRDGTEAFF. The chain carries TRBV15 and TRBJ1-1, with D tentatively TRBD1 (5 bases). From germline, CDR1 is LNHNV and CDR2 YYDKDF (reference sequence). The CDR3 has 14 residues. Trimming took off 5 bases at V and 4 bases at J, with 14 bases between the two ends.

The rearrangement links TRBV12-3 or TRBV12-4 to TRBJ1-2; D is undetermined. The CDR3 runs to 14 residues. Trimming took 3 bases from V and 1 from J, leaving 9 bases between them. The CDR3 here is CASSFGSLNYGYTF. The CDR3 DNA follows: TGTGCCAGCAGTTTTGGCAGCCTTAACTATGGCTACACCTTC.

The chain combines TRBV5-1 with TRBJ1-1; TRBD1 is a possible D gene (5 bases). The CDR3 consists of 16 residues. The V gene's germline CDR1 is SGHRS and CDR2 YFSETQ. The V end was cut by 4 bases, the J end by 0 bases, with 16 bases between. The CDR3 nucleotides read TGCGCCAGCAGCCTTGACAGCAGTAACATGAACACTGAAGCTTTCTTT. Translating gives CASSLDSSNMNTEAFF.

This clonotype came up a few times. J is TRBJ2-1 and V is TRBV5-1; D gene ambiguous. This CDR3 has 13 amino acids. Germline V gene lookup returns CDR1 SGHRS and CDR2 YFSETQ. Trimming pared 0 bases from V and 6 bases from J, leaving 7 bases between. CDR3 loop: CASSLDWANEQFF. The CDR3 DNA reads TGCGCCAGCAGCTTGGACTGGGCCAATGAGCAGTTCTTC.

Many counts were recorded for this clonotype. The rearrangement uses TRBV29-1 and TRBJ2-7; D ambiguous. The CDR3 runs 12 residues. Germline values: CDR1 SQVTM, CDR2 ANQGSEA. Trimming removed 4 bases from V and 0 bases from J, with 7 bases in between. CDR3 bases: TGCAGCGTTGGGAGCAGCTCCTACGAGCAGTACTTC. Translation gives CSVGSSSYEQYF.

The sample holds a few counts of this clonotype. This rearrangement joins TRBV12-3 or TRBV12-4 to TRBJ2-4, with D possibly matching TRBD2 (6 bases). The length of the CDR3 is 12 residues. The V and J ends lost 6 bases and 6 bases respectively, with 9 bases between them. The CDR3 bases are TGTGCCAGCAGGGGAGGAAGAAACATTCAGTACTTC. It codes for CASRGGRNIQYF.